These 2 T cell receptor beta chains were sequenced from one sample in a study of T cells in localized non-small cell lung cancer. Profiled with immunoSEQ multiplex PCR; TCRdb holds only in-frame clones, not every one. The sample contains tens of thousands of clones, 87% of which appear only once. This sample comprised peripheral blood, obtained before any cancer treatment. The origin of the receptors is a woman aged 40-75 years with stage I lung adenocarcinoma.

This rearrangement joins TRBV11-2 to TRBJ1-2, with 7 bases matching TRBD1. This CDR3 comprises 15 residues. V lost 3 bases and J lost 6; bases outside the gene matches: 10. The germline CDR1 and CDR2 sequences are SGHAT and FQNNGV. This CDR3 reads CASSLGINRGDGYTF. CDR3 DNA sequence: TGTGCCAGCAGCTTGGGGATCAACAGGGGCGATGGCTACACCTTC.

The genes are TRBV11-3 and TRBJ2-1; D not resolved. This CDR3 has 16 amino acids. V lost 3 bases and J lost 0, with 12 bases in between. Germline values: CDR1 SGHNT, CDR2 YENEEA. The CDR3 nucleotides are TGTGCCAGCAGCTTCCGCCTTGCGAGCTCCTACAATGAGCAGTTCTTC. Translating it yields CASSFRLASSYNEQFF.